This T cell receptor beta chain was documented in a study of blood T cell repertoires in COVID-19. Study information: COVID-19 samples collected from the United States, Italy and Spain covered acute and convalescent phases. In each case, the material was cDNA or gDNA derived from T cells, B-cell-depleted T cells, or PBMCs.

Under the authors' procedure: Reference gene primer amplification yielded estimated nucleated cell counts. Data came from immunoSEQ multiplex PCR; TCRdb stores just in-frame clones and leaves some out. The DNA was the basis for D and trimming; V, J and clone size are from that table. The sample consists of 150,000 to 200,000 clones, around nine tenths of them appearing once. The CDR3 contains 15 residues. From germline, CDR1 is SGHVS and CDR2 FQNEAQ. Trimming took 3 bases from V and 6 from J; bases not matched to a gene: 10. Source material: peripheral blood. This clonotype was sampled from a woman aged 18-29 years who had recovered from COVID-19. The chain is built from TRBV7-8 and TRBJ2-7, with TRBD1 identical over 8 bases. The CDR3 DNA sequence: TGTGCCAGCAGCTTGTTCCCCAGGGGGCCAAGCGAGCAGTACGTC. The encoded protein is CASSLFPRGPSEQYV.